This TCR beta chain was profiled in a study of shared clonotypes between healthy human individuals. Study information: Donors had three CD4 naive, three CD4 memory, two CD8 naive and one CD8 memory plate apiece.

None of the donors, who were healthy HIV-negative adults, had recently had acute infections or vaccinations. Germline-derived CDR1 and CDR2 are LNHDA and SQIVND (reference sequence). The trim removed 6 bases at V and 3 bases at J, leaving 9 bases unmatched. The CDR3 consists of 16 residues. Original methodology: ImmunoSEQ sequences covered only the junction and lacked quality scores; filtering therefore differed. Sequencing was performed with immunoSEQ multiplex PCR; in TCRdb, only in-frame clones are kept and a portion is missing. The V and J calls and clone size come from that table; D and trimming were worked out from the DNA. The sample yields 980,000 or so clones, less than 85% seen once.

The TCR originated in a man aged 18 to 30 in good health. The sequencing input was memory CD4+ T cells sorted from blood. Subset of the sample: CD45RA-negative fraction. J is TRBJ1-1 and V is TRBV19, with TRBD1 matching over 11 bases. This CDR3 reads CASSRTGGSRYTEAFF. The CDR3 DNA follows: TGTGCCAGTAGCCGGACAGGGGGCTCCCGTTACACTGAAGCTTTCTTT. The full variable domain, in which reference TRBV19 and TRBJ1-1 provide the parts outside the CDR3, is DGGITQSPKYLFRKEGQNVTLSCEQNLNHDAMYWYRQDPGQGLRLIYYSQIVNDFQKGDIAEGYSVSREKKESFPLTVTSAQKNPTAFYLCASSRTGGSRYTEAFFGQGTRLTVV.